This is a list of T cell receptor beta chains from one sample in a study of T cell repertoires in cytomegalovirus infection. TCRdb re-called the reads through MiXCR, storing one row per CDR3 protein. Found here are a few hundred thousand distinct CDR3 sequences, around 27% of them singletons; the top ten hold roughly an eighth. The sample was PBMCs. All receptors come from a human donor in good health (CMV status not recorded). Some clones in this sample may be carry-over from other donors' samples. Each CDR3 is given with its conserved first and last residue. A D gene is named only where the DNA matches it firmly. Clone size is given for some rows only: seen once, a few or many times, or a class if the clone is expanded.

D	V	size	J	CDR3	DNA
TRBD2	TRBV14	few	TRBJ2-2	CASSRGLGRGELFF	TGTGCCAGCAGCCGTGGACTAGGTAGAGGGGAGCTGTTTTTT
TRBD2	TRBV11-2	few	TRBJ2-7	CASSSGTSGSKKYF	TGTGCCAGCAGCTCCGGGACTAGCGGGAGTAAGAAGTACTTC
.	TRBV28	.	TRBJ1-2	CASSFWTHYGYTF	TGTGCCAGCAGTTTCTGGACTCACTATGGCTACACCTTC
.	TRBV7-2	many	TRBJ2-3	CASVLRGADTQYF	TGTGCCAGCGTACTGAGAGGTGCAGATACGCAGTATTTT
.	TRBV7-2	many	TRBJ1-1	CASSLTQATEAFF	TGTGCCAGCAGCCTCACCCAGGCCACTGAAGCTTTCTTT
TRBD2	TRBV5-4	.	TRBJ2-5	CASSLGTSGSQKTQYF	TGTGCCAGCAGCTTGGGGACTAGCGGGAGTCAGAAGACCCAGTACTTC
.	TRBV2	few	TRBJ2-2	CASSRRDGRTNTGELFF	TGTGCCAGCAGTCGGCGGGACGGACGCACCAACACCGGGGAGCTGTTTTTT
TRBD2	TRBV27	.	TRBJ2-3	CASSLLAEYTDTQYF	TGTGCCAGCAGTTTACTAGCGGAATACACAGATACGCAGTATTTT
.	TRBV6-2/TRBV6-3	few	TRBJ1-2	CASSYPLDSGYGYTF	TGTGCCAGCAGTTACCCCTTGGACAGTGGCTATGGCTACACCTTC
.	TRBV29-1	.	TRBJ2-3	CSVELFRTTFSSTDTQYF	TGCAGCGTTGAACTATTCAGGACTACATTCTCTAGCACAGATACGCAGTATTTT
.	TRBV9	.	TRBJ1-3	CASSDYLTSSAGNTIYF	TGTGCCAGCAGTGATTACTTAACTTCTTCCGCAGGAAACACCATATATTTT
TRBD1	TRBV27	many	TRBJ1-2	CASSLSAGGFYGYTF	TGTGCCAGCAGTTTATCGGCAGGGGGCTTTTATGGCTACACCTTC